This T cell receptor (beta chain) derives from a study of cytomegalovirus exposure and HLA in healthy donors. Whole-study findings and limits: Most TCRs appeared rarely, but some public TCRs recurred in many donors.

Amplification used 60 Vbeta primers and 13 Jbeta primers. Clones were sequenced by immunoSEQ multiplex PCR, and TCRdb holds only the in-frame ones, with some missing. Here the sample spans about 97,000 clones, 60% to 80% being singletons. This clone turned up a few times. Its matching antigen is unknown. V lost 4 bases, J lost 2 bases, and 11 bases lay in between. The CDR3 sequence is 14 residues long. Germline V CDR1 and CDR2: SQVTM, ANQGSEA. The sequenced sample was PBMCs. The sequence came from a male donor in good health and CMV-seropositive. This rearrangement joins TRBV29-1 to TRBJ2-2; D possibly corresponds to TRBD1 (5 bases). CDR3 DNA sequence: TGCAGCGTTGTTCGGCAGGGAAACACCGGGGAGCTGTTTTTT. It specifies CSVVRQGNTGELFF.